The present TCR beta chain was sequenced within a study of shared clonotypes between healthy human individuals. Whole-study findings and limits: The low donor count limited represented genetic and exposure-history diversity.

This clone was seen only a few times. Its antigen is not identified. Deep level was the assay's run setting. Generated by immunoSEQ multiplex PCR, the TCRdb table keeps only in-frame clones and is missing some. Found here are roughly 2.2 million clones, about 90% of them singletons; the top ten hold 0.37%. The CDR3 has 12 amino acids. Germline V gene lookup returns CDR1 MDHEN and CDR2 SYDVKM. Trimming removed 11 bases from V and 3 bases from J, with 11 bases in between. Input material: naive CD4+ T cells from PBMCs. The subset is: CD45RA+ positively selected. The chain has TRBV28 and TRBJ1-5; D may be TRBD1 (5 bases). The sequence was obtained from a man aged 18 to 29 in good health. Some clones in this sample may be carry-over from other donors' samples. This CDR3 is CASGGINQPQHF. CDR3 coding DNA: TGTGCCTCGGGGGGGATCAATCAGCCCCAGCATTTT.